This T cell receptor (beta chain) was captured in a study of T-cell memory formation after mild COVID-19. This clonotype was recorded a few times. From the 5' RACE reads, TCRdb called clonotypes with MiXCR, one entry per CDR3 protein. The sample lists approximately 400,000 distinct CDR3 sequences, about 20% seen once, with around a fifth in the top ten. V gave up 7 bases and J gave up 4 bases, with 22 bases separating them. The CDR3 extends over 16 amino acids. Germline V gene lookup returns CDR1 SEHNR and CDR2 FQNEAQ (reference sequence). What was sequenced was PBMCs or a T cell subset sorted from them (not recorded which). The source of this sequence is a man aged 18 to 29 who had mild COVID-19 (a few samples of this study predate the infection). Cell type and time point are not known. This chain connects TRBV7-9 to TRBJ1-1, with D possibly TRBD1 on 5 matching bases. For the CDR3, the DNA is TGTGCCAGCATCCCCCCTCACCACCGGGGGGGCACTGAAGCTTTCTTT. Translating gives CASIPPHHRGGTEAFF.